The following is a T cell receptor (beta chain) sequence with its context. No antigen is known for it. Vbeta (60) and Jbeta (13) primers were used in the PCR. Sequenced by immunoSEQ multiplex PCR; TCRdb stores in-frame clones only, minus some. Of around 220,000 clones listed, under 80% were seen once; the top ten hold 0.2% to 0.25%. Unmatched junction bases numbered 18, after V lost 0 bases and J lost 5 bases. The CDR3 extends over 19 amino acids. In germline, CDR1 is SGHDN, CDR2 FVKESK. These data originate in a study of cytomegalovirus exposure and HLA in healthy donors. Study findings and constraints: Whilst most TCR sequences proved rare, a subset of public TCRs occurred across many donors. Being productive about 87% or about 30% of the time was typical of most TCR beta V segments in an earlier analysis.

This rearrangement joins TRBV14 to TRBJ2-5; TRBD2 agrees at 7 bases. This receptor was taken from a girl aged 2 to 10 in good health and CMV-seronegative. The sequenced sample consisted of PBMCs. The CDR3 nucleotides read TGTGCCAGCAGCCAAGATGGGCCCGAGCGGGGCACCCCAGCGGAGACCCAGTACTTC. Translated: CASSQDGPERGTPAETQYF.